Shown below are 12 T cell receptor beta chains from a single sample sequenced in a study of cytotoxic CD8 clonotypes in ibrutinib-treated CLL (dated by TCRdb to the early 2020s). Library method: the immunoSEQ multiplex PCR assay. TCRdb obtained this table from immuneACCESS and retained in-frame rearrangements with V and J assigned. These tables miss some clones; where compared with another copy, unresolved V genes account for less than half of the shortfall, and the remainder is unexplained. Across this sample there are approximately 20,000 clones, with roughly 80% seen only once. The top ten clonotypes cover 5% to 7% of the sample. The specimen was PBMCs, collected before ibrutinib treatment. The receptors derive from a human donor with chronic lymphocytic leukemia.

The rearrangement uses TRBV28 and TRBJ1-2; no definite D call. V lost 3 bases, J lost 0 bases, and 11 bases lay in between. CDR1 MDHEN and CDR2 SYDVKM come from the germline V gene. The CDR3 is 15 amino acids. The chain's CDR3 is CASSFWTGANYGYTF. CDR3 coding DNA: TGTGCCAGCAGTTTCTGGACGGGAGCTAACTATGGCTACACCTTC.

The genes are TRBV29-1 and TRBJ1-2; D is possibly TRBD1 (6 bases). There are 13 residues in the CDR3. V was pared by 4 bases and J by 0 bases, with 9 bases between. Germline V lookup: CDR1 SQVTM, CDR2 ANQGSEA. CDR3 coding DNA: TGCAGCGTTGCAGGGGTAGCTAACTATGGCTACACCTTC. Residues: CSVAGVANYGYTF.

CDR3 bases: TGTGCCAGCAGTTTACAGGGGTATCCAACTAATGAAAAACTGTTTTTT. It translates to CASSLQGYPTNEKLFF. The rearrangement uses TRBV28 and TRBJ1-4; tentatively, D is TRBD1 (6 bases). This CDR3 is built from 16 residues. Trimming stripped 2 bases from V and 0 bases from J, with 10 bases between. Germline-derived CDR1 and CDR2 are MDHEN and SYDVKM.

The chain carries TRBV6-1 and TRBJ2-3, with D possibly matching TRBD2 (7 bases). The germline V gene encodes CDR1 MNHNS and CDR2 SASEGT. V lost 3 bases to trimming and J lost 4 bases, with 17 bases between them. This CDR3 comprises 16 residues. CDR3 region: CASSDPYGGGADTQYF. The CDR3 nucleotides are TGTGCCAGCAGTGACCCCTACGGAGGGGGGGCAGATACGCAGTATTTT.

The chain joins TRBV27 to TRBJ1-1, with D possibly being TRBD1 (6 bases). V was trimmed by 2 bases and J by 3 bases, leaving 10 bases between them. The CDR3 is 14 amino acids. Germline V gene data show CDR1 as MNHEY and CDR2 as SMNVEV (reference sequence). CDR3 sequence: CASSLNRDYTEAFF. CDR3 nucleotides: TGTGCCAGCAGTTTAAACAGGGACTACACTGAAGCTTTCTTT.

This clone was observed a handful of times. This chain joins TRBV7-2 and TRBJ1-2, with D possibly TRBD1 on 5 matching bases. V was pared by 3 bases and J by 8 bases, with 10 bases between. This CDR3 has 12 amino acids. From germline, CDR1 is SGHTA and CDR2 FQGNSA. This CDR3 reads CASSFLGGGYTF. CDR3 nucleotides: TGTGCCAGCAGCTTTTTGGGGGGAGGCTACACCTTC.

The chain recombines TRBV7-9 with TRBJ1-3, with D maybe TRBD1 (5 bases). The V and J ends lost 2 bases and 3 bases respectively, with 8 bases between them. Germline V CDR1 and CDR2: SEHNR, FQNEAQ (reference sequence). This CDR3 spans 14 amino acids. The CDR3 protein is CASSLSQGGNTIYF. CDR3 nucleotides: TGTGCCAGCAGCTTAAGCCAGGGTGGAAACACCATATATTTT. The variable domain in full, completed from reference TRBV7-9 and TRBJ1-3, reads DTGVSQNPRHKITKRGQNVTFRCDPISEHNRLYWYRQTLGQGPEFLTYFQNEAQLEKSRLLSDRFSAERPKGSFSTLEIQRTEQGDSAMYLCASSLSQGGNTIYFGEGSWLTVV.

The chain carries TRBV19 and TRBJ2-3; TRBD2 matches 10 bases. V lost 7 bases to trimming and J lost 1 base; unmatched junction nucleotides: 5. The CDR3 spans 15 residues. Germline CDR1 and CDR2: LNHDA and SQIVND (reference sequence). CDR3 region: CASNTLAGGTDTQYF. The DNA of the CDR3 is TGTGCCAGTAACACCCTAGCGGGGGGCACAGATACGCAGTATTTT.

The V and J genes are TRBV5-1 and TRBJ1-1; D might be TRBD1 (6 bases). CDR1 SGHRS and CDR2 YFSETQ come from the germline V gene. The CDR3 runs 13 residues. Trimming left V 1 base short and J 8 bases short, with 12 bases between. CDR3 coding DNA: TGCGCCAGCAGCTTGCGCCAGGGGTTCGAAGCTTTCTTT. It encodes CASSLRQGFEAFF.

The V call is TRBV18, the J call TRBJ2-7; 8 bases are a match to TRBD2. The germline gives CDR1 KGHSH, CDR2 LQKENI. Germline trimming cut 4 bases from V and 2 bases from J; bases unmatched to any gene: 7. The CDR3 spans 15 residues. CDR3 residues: CASSRWVAGTYEQYF. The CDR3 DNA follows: TGTGCCAGCTCACGTTGGGTAGCGGGAACCTACGAGCAGTACTTC.

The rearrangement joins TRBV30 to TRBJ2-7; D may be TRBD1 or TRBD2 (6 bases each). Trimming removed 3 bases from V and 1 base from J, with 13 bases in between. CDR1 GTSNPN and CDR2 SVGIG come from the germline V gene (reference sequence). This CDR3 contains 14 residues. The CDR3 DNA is TGTGCCTGGAGAGAACAGGGACTTTCCTACGAGCAGTACTTC. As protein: CAWREQGLSYEQYF.

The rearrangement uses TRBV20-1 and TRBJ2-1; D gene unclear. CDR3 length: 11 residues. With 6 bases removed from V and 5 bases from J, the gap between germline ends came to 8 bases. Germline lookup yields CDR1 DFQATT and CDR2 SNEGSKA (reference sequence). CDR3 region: CSAKSNNEQFF. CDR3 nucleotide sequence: TGCAGTGCAAAGAGTAACAATGAGCAGTTCTTC.